This TCR beta chain derives from a study of cytomegalovirus exposure and HLA in healthy donors (TCRdb year 2017). About the study as a whole: According to a later analysis, the roughly 120 validation repertoires were produced on the same platform as the 680 or so repertoires of the first cohort. The study aimed to test whether cataloging public T cell receptors could reveal signatures of past pathogen exposure. A separate validation cohort of roughly 120 different subjects was used in addition to the approximately 700-subject first cohort. To predict cytomegalovirus infection status, the study brought together high-throughput TCR immunosequencing, statistical association of individual TCRs with disease status, and machine learning. The paper as a whole reports these results and caveats: Three of the identified cytomegalovirus-associated TCR beta chains were confirmed in vitro to be specific for cytomegalovirus antigens. Across donors, most TCR sequences were observed very rarely, whereas some public TCRs were present in many individuals. Of the cluster scores, around 95% were above 0 in a later analysis, which found that TCRs clustered in the first cohort also tended to co-occur in the 95 to 150 validation repertoires. All 120 or so repertoires were used to score co-occurrence in the validation cohort in a later analysis, because that analysis had no HLA typing for the cohort. A total of 164 TCR beta chains were listed by the study as associated with cytomegalovirus. The classifier was reported to diagnose cytomegalovirus status with high specificity and sensitivity in both the original cohort and the validation cohort. The authors suggested that the approach could potentially be extended to other disease states and immunological phenotypes.

CDR1 and CDR2 are drawn from the germline V gene: KGHSH, LQKENI. V and J lose 3 bases and 6 bases, and a span of 8 bases separates them. The CDR3, from cysteine to phenylalanine, totals 13 residues. Only CDR3 DNA remains: 39 bases, in frame from the first base. The library was prepared using the immunoSEQ multiplex PCR assay. In the source study's methods: A statistical classification framework was built for diagnosing cytomegalovirus status from the catalog of TCR beta chain sequences. Sourced from immuneACCESS, this table was stored by TCRdb with only in-frame sequences that have V and J called. A share of the clones is absent; for the studies checked, an unresolved V gene accounts for under half, and the remainder has no known explanation. The D gene and trimming were derived from the DNA, and the V and J assignments and clone size from that table. The sample table holds around 170,000 clones, of which around 90% were seen once. The top ten constitute about 3% of the sample.

This clone turned up a few times. Its binding antigen is unknown. No base quality values were provided; no much bigger clone lies one nucleotide off. The donors were included in the validation cohort of roughly 130 subjects, a group kept apart from the approximately 690-subject first cohort. The chain is encoded by TRBV18 joined to TRBJ2-2, with a weak D call of TRBD2 (5 bases match). This sequence originates from a man between 18 and 29 years old in good health and CMV-seronegative. The sequencing sample was made of PBMCs. Read as DNA, the sequence is TGTGCCAGCTCACCCGCGGGTGCCGGGGAGCTGTTTTTT. It is translated as CASSPAGAGELFF.